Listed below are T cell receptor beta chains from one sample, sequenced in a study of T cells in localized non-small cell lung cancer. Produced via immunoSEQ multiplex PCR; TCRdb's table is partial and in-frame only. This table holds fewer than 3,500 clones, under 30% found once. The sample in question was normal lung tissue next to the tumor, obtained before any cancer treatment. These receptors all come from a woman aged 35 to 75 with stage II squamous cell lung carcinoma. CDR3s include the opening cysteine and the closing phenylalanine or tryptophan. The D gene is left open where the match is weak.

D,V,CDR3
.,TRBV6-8,CASRERAWTEAFF
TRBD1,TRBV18,CASSRDRANSPLHF
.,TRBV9,CASSVGGYSNQPQHF
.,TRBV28,CASSLVEGKLFF
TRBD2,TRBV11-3,CASSLGSGTRIGNEQFF
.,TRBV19,CASSIGGTNTEAFF
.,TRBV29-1,CSVGGGDQPQHF
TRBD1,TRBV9,CASSAQGEDTGELFF
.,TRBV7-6,CASSLSVSGANVLTF
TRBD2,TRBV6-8,CASSERTSGINEQFF
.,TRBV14,CASSLRPGELFF
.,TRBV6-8,CASSSAVSNQPQHF
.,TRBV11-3,CASSPQGSGILYEQYF
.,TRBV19,CASSIAPAGEYTQYF
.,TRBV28,CASSPRTANTEAFF
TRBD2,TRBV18,CASSPPLADNEQFF
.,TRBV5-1,CASSLESAQETQYF
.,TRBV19,CASSIQQGRRGNTEAFF
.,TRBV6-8,CAISGDIGGNQPQHF
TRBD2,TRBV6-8,CAISGLGGREVSSYNEQFF
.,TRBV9,CASSPQVGAGNTIYF
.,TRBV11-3,CASSPNQGKNGYTF
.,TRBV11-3,CASSSGTSTDTQYF
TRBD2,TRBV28,CASTPYTSGTYEQYF
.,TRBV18,CASSPVRGLNQPQHF
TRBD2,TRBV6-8,CAAAETSAMGEQYF
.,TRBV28,CAGDNGQKNQPQHF
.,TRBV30,CAWTPRSSNQPQHF
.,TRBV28,CASRGTDGSGANVLTF
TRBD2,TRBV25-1,CASSESRTSGSTDTQYF
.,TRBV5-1,CASSLLSGGMEQYF
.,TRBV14,CASSQVLPQRNGELFF
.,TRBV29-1,CSVLPRGFPTGELFF
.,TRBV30,CAWSVSSFNEQYF
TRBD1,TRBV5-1,CASRGQPENSPLHF
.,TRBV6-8,CASSELQGNQPQHF
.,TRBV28,CASSLPSDPGRSEQYF
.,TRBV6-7,CASSYGGFDGYTF
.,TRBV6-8,CASMVGGLYGYTF
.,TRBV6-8,CASNEEVRQPQHF
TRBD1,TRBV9,CASSVEGQGAYEQYF
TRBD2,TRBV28,CASSSVVAGEGPRDTQYF
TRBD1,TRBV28,CASSGGGVQPQHF
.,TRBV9,CASSLGAPSSYNEQFF